The source of this T cell receptor beta chain is a study of T cells expressing NK-cell markers. Study in general: Eight donors were sequenced, seven testing HCMV-seropositive and one testing seronegative. Study-level results: Clarity on HCMV specificity was lacking for the expanded NKG2C+ T cell clones. The CD3+CD56-NKG2C+ fraction of a handful of donors was also led by these clonotypes.

CDR1 SGHAT and CDR2 FQNNGV come from the germline V gene. The CDR3 is 15 amino acids. TCRdb reprocessed the 5' RACE reads; each CDR3 protein has one entry and no DNA is given. This sample's clone table lists 130,000 to 150,000 distinct CDR3 sequences. Regarding this clonotype: Its matching antigen is unknown.

The sample taken for sequencing was blood T cells: a sorted CD56 or NKG2C T cell subset, CD4+ or CD8+ T cells, or bulk PBMC T cells (not recorded which). The origin of this receptor is a man aged 18 to 35 in good health. The V and J genes are TRBV11-2 and TRBJ2-2; TCRdb's D call, TRBD2, is unchecked because there is no DNA. The CDR3 loop is CASSSTSGRVGELFF.